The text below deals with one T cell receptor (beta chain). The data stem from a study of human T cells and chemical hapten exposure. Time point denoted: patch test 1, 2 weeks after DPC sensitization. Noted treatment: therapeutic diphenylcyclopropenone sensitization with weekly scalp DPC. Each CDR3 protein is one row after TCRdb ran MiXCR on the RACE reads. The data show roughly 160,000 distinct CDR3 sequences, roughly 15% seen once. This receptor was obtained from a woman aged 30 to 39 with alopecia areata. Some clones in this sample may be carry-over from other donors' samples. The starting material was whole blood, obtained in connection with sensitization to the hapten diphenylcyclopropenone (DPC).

CDR3 in amino acids: CASSQDRRGGTNYEQYF. The CDR3 bases are TGCGCCAGCAGCCAAGATCGTCGCGGGGGGACCAACTACGAGCAGTACTTC. V usage is TRBV4-3 and J usage is TRBJ2-7; TRBD2 agrees at 8 bases. This CDR3 has 17 residues. Per the germline V gene, CDR1 is LGHNA and CDR2 is YSLEER. Trimming removed 0 bases from V and 3 bases from J; junction bases left unmatched: 10.